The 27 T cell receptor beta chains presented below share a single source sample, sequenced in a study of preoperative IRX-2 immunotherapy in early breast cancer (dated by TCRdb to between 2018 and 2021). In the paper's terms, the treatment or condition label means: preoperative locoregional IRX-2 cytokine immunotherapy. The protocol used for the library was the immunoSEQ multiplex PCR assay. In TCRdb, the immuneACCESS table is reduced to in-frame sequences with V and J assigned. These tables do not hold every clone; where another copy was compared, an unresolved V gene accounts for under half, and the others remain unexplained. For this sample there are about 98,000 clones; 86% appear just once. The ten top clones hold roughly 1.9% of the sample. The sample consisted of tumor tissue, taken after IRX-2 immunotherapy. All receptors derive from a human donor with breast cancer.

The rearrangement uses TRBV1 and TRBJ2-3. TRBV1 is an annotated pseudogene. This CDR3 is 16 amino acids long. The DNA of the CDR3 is TGCGCCAGCAGCCAAGTTGGGGACCGACGCGGGGATACGCAGTATTTT. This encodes CASSQVGDRRGDTQYF.

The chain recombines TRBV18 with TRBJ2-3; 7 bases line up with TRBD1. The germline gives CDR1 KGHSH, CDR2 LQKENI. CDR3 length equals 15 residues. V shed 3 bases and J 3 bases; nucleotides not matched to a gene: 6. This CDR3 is CASSPRGGATDTQYF. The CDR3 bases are TGTGCCAGCTCACCGAGAGGGGGCGCAACAGATACGCAGTATTTT.

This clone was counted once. The CDR3 sequence is CASGLPTGELFF. CDR3 sequence (DNA): TGTGCTAGTGGTTTGCCGACCGGGGAGCTGTTTTTT. The chain joins TRBV12-5 to TRBJ2-2; D gene uncertain. The V end lost 2 bases, the J end lost 5 bases, and 3 bases lay between the germline ends. The CDR3 loop spans 12 amino acids. Germline CDR1 reads LGHNT; CDR2 reads FRNRAP.

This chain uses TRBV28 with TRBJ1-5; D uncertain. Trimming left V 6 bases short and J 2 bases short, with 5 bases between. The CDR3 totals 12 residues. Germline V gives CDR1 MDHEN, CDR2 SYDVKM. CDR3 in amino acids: CASSDGNQPQHF. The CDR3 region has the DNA TGTGCCAGCAGCGACGGCAATCAGCCCCAGCATTTT.

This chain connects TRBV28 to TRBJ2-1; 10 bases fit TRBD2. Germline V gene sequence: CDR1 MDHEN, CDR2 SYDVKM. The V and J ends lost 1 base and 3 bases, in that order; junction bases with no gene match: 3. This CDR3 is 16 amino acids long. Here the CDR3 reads CASSLFGLADYNEQFF. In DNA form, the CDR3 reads TGTGCCAGCAGTTTATTTGGACTAGCGGACTACAATGAGCAGTTCTTC. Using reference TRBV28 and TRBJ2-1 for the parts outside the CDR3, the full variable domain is DVKVTQSSRYLVKRTGEKVFLECVQDMDHENMFWYRQDPGLGLRLIYFSYDVKMKEKGDIPEGYSVSREKKERFSLILESASTNQTSMYLCASSLFGLADYNEQFFGPGTRLTVL.

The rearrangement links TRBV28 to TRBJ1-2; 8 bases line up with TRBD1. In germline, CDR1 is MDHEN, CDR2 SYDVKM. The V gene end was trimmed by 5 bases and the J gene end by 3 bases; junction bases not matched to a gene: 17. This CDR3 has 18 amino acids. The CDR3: CASSPNAHRQGLYYGYTF. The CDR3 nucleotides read TGTGCCAGCAGTCCGAACGCCCACCGACAGGGGCTATACTATGGCTACACCTTC.

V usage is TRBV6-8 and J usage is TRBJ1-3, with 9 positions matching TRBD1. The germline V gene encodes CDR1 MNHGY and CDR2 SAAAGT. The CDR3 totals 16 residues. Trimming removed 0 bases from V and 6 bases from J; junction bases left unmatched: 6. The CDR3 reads CASSYSGTGRINTIYF. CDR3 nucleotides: TGTGCCAGCAGTTACTCGGGGACAGGGAGGATAAACACCATATATTTT.

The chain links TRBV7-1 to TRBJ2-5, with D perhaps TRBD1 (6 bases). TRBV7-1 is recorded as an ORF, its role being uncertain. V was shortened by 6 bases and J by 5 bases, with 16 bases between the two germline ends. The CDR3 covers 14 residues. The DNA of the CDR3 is TGTGCCAGCAGTTCCGGGACACATTACGAGACCCAGTACTTC. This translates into CASSSGTHYETQYF.

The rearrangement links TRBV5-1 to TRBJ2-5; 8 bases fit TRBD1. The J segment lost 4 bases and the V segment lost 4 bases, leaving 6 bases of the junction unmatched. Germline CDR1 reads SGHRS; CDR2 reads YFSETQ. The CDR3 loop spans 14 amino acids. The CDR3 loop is CASSRQGPGETQYF. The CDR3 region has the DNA TGCGCCAGCAGCCGACAGGGGCCCGGAGAGACCCAGTACTTC. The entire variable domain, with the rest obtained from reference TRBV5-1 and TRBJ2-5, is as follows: KAGVTQTPRYLIKTRGQQVTLSCSPISGHRSVSWYQQTPGQGLQFLFEYFSETQRNKGNFPGRFSGRQFSNSRSEMNVSTLELGDSALYLCASSRQGPGETQYFGPGTRLLVL.

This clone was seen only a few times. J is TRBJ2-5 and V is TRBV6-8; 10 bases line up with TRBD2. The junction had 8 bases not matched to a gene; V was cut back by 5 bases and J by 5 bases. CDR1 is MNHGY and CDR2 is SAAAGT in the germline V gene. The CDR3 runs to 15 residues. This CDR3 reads CASSVFGLAVETQYF. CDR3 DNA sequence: TGTGCCAGCAGTGTATTCGGACTAGCGGTGGAGACCCAGTACTTC.

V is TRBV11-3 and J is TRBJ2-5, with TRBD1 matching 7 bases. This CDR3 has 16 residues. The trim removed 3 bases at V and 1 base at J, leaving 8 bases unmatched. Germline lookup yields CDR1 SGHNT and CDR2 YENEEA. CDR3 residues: CASSFNSGTVQETQYF. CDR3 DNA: TGTGCCAGCAGCTTCAATTCCGGGACAGTCCAAGAGACCCAGTACTTC.

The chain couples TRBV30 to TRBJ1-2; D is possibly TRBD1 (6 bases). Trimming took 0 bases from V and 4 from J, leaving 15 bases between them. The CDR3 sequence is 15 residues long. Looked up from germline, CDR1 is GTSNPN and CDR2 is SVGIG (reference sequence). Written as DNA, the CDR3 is TGTGCCTGGAGTGTACGAGAGCAGGGGCCCTATGGCTACACCTTC. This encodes CAWSVREQGPYGYTF.

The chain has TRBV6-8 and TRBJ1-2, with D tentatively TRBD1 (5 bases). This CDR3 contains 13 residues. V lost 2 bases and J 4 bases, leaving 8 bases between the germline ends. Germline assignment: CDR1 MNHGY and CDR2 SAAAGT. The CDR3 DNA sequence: TGTGCCAGCAGTTACGAGGGGAGCTATGGCTACACCTTC. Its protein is CASSYEGSYGYTF.

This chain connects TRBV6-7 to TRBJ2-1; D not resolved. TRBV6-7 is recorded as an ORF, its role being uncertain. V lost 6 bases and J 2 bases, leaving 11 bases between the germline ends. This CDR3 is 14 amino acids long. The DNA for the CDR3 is TGTGCCAGCAGCCAAATTGATACCTACAATGAGCAGTTCTTC. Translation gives CASSQIDTYNEQFF.

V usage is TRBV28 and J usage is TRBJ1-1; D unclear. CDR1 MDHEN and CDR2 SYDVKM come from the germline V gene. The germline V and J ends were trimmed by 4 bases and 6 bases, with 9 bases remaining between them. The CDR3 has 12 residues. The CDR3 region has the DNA TGTGCCAGCAGTTCAAAGGGTTCTGAAGCTTTCTTT. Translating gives CASSSKGSEAFF.

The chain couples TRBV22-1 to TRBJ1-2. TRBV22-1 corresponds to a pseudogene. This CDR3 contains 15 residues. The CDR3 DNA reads TGTGCCAGCAGTGAAGCGCTTCGTGTTAACTATGGCTACACCTTC. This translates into CASSEALRVNYGYTF.

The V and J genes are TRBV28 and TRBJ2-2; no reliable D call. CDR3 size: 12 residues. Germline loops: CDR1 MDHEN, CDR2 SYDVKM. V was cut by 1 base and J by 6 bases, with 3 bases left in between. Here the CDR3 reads CASSLSAGELFF. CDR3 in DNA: TGTGCCAGCAGTTTATCAGCCGGGGAGCTGTTTTTT.

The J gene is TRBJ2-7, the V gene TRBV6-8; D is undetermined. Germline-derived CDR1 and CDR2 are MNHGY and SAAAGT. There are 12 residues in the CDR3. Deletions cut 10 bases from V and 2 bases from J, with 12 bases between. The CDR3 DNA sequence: TGTGCCACGAACGACGGACCCTACGAGCAGTACTTC. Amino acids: CATNDGPYEQYF.

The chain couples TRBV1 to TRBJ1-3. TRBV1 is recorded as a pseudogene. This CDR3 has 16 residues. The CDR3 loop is CASSQGLGGSGNTIYF. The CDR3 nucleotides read TGCGCCAGCAGCCAAGGTCTGGGGGGCTCTGGAAACACCATATATTTT.

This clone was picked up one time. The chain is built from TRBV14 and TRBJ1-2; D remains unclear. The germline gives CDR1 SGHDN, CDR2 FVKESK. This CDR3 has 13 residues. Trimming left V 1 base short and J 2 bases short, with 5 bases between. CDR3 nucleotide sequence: TGTGCCAGCAGCCAAGCGCAGAACTATGGCTACACCTTC. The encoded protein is CASSQAQNYGYTF.

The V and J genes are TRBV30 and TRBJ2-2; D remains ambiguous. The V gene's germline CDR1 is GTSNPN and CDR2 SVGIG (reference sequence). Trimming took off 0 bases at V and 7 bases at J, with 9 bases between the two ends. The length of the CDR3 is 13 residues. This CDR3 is CAWSVRSFGELFF. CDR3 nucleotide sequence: TGTGCCTGGAGTGTACGGTCGTTCGGGGAGCTGTTTTTT.

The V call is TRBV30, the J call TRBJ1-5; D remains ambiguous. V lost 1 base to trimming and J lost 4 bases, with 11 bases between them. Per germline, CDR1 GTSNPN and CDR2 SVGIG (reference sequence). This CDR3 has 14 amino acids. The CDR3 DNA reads TGTGCCTGGAGTGGTCCCAGATTAAATCAGCCCCAGCATTTT. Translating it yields CAWSGPRLNQPQHF.

The CDR3 bases are TGTGCCAGCAGCTTGGGCCAAGGGACCTACGAGCAGTACTTC. Protein sequence: CASSLGQGTYEQYF. The chain is built from TRBV7-1 and TRBJ2-7, with D uncertain. TRBV7-1 is an ORF, and what it does is uncertain. Trimming removed 4 bases from V and 2 bases from J, with 12 bases in between. This CDR3 has 14 amino acids.

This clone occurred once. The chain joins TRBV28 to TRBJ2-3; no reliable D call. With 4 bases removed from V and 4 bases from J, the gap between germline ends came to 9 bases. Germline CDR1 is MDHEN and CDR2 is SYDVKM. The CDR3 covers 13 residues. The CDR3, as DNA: TGTGCCAGCAGTTCAGTCAGCGCAGATACGCAGTATTTT. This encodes CASSSVSADTQYF.

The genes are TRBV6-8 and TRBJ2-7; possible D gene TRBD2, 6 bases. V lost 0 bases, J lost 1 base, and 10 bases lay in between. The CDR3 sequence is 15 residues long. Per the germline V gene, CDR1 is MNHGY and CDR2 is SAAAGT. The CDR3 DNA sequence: TGTGCCAGCAGTTACTCACTGGAGGGGTCCTACGAGCAGTACTTC. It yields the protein CASSYSLEGSYEQYF.

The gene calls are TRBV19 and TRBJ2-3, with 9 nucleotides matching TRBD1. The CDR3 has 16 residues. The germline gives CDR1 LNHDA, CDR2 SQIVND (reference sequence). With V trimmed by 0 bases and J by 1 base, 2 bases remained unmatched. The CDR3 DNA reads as TGTGCCAGTAGTATAGATCGACAGGGGGGCACAGATACGCAGTATTTT. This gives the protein CASSIDRQGGTDTQYF.

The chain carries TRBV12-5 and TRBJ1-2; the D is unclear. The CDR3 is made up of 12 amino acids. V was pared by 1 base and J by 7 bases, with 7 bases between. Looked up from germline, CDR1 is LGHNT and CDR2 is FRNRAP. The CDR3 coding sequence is TGTGCTAGTGGTTTGGAGCGCGGTGGCTACACCTTC. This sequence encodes CASGLERGGYTF.